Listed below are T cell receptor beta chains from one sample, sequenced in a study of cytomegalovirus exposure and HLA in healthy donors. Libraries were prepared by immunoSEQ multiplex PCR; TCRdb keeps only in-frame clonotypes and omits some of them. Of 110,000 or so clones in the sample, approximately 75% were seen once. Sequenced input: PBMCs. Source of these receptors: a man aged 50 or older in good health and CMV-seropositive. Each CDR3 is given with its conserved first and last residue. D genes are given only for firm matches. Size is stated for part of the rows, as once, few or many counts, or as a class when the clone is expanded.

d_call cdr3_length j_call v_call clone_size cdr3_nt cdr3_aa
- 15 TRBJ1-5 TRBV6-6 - TGTGCCAGCAGTAACCGGGTTCCTAGCAATCAGCCCCAGCATTTT CASSNRVPSNQPQHF
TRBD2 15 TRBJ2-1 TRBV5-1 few TGCGCCAGCAGCTTTGGAGCGGGGGAGGTCCATGAGCAGTTCTTC CASSFGAGEVHEQFF
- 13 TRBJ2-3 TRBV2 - TGTGCCAGCACCTGGACAGGCACAGATACGCAGTATTTT CASTWTGTDTQYF
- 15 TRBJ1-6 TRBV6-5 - TGTGCCAGCAGTTTCGCAGCAGGGAACAATTCACCCCTCCACTTT CASSFAAGNNSPLHF
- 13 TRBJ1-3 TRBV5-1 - TGCGCCAGCAGCTTGTCCACTGGAAACACCATATATTTT CASSLSTGNTIYF
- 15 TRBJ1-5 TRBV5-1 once TGCGCCAGCAGCTTAGGGGACAACCCAAATCAGCCCCAGCATTTT CASSLGDNPNQPQHF
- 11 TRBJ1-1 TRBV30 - TGTGCCTGGAATGGGAGGGCTGAAGCTTTCTTT CAWNGRAEAFF
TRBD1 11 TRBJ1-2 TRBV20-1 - TGCAGTGCTAGGGACAGGGTGGATTTCACCTTC CSARDRVDFTF
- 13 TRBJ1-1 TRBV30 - TGTGCCTGGAGAAGACATCCGAACACTGAAGCTTTCTTT CAWRRHPNTEAFF
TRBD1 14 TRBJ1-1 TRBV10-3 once TGTGCCATCAAGCTGACAGGGAAATACGCTGAAGCTTTCTTT CAIKLTGKYAEAFF
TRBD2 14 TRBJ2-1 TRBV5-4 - TGTGCCAGCAATCCGGGAGGGAGATACAATGAGCAGTTCTTC CASNPGGRYNEQFF
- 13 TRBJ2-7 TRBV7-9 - TGTGCCAGCAGCTTAAACAGGGACTACGAGCAGTACTTC CASSLNRDYEQYF
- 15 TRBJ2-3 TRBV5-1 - TGCGCCAGCAGCTTGGGAGGGTATAGCACAGATACGCAGTATTTT CASSLGGYSTDTQYF
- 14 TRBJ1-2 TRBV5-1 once TGCGCCAGCAGCGGGGGCTCCTTTGGAAGTGGCTACACCTTC CASSGGSFGSGYTF
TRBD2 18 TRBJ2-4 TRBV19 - TGTGCCAGTAGTACCCAAGCTACTAGGAGCGGGAGTAGTCCAATTCAGTACTTC CASSTQATRSGSSPIQYF
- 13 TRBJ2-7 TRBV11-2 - TGTGCCAGCAGCCCTCCCGGCCACTACGAGCAGTACTTC CASSPPGHYEQYF
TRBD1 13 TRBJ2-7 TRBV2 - TGTGCCAGCAGATCCGGGACAGTCTACGAGCAGTACTTC CASRSGTVYEQYF